Each of the 21 T cell receptor beta chains below was sequenced from the same sample in a study of graft-versus-host responses after intestinal transplantation (TCRdb year 2021). Dithiothreitol, EDTA incubations and collagenase D digestion were used to isolate intraepithelial and lamina propria lymphocytes from graft specimens. Libraries came from the immunoSEQ multiplex PCR assay. Sourced from immuneACCESS, this table was stored by TCRdb with only in-frame sequences that have V and J called. A share of the clones is absent; for the studies checked, an unresolved V gene accounts for under half, and the remainder has no known explanation. This sample lists about 8,000 clones; approximately 77% were detected once. Roughly an eighth of the sample is in the top ten clones. This specimen consisted of ileum tissue, obtained roughly 230 days after intestinal transplant. The origin of the receptors is a human patient who received an intestinal transplant, so some T cells may come from the graft donor.

The gene calls are TRBV28 and TRBJ1-1; D is perhaps TRBD1 (6 bases). CDR3 length: 16 amino acids. Germline CDR1 and CDR2: MDHEN and SYDVKM. V was cut by 8 bases and J by 0 bases, with 19 bases left in between. In DNA form, the CDR3 reads TGTGCCAGCCGTTCCCAGGGGTTGGGCATGAACACTGAAGCTTTCTTT. Translated: CASRSQGLGMNTEAFF.

This chain joins TRBV7-4 and TRBJ1-1; tentatively, D is TRBD1 (6 bases). The CDR3 is 15 residues long. CDR1 SGHVT and CDR2 SQSDAQ come from the germline V gene. The V gene lost 4 bases and the J gene lost 6 bases, with 18 bases spanning the gap. The CDR3 is CASSSQGYGSPEAFF. As DNA, the CDR3 is TGTGCCAGCAGCTCACAGGGCTACGGATCTCCTGAAGCTTTCTTT.

The rearrangement links TRBV7-2 to TRBJ1-6; D not certain. Germline V CDR1 and CDR2: SGHTA, FQGNSA. CDR3 length: 12 amino acids. V lost 5 bases to trimming and J lost 10 bases, with 9 bases between them. The CDR3 region is CASSPPGSPLHF. CDR3 sequence (DNA): TGTGCCAGCAGCCCCCCGGGGTCACCCCTCCACTTT.

The CDR3 nucleotides are TGTGCCAGTAGCCACGTTGGGGACAGGCTCGCCAATGAGCAGTTCTTC. Residues: CASSHVGDRLANEQFF. The genes are TRBV19 and TRBJ2-1; 8 positions agree with TRBD1. The CDR3 sequence is 16 residues long. In germline, CDR1 is LNHDA, CDR2 SQIVND (reference sequence). J gave up 6 bases and V 6 bases, and 13 bases lay outside the gene matches.

The chain employs TRBV4-1 and TRBJ2-7; 10 nucleotides line up with TRBD2. CDR3 length equals 16 residues. V shed 0 bases and J 6 bases; nucleotides not matched to a gene: 8. The V gene's germline CDR1 is MGHRA and CDR2 YSYEKL. The DNA for the CDR3 is TGCGCCAGCAGCCAAGATCAGCGGGGGGGCCCCCTCGAGCAGTACTTC. Translating gives CASSQDQRGGPLEQYF.

This sequence joins TRBV11-2 and TRBJ2-7, with 9 bases identical to TRBD2. CDR1 and CDR2 from the germline V gene are SGHAT and FQNNGV. V lost 3 bases and J lost 2; bases outside the gene matches: 8. The CDR3 totals 16 residues. The CDR3, as DNA: TGTGCCAGCAGCTTTAGTAACGGGACTAGCCCCTACGAGCAGTACTTC. It encodes CASSFSNGTSPYEQYF.

This clone was seen only a few times. The chain joins TRBV30 to TRBJ1-3; TRBD1 matches 7 bases. With V trimmed by 3 bases and J by 3 bases, 8 bases remained unmatched. The CDR3 loop spans 15 amino acids. Germline V gene data show CDR1 as GTSNPN and CDR2 as SVGIG (reference sequence). The CDR3 sequence is CAWSLDRDIGNTIYF. As DNA, the CDR3 is TGTGCCTGGAGCCTAGACAGGGACATTGGAAACACCATATATTTT.

The V and J genes are TRBV28 and TRBJ1-1; D is unresolved. This CDR3 contains 14 residues. CDR1 MDHEN and CDR2 SYDVKM come from the germline V gene. Trimming removed 6 bases from V and 0 bases from J, with 11 bases in between. CDR3 protein: CASRSNPVNTEAFF. CDR3 DNA: TGTGCCAGCAGGTCGAATCCGGTGAACACTGAAGCTTTCTTT. The full variable domain, in which reference TRBV28 and TRBJ1-1 provide the parts outside the CDR3, is DVKVTQSSRYLVKRTGEKVFLECVQDMDHENMFWYRQDPGLGLRLIYFSYDVKMKEKGDIPEGYSVSREKKERFSLILESASTNQTSMYLCASRSNPVNTEAFFGQGTRLTVV.

The gene calls are TRBV11-3 and TRBJ2-5, with TRBD1 as a possible D gene (6 bases). Trimming shortened V by 5 bases and J by 7 bases, and 17 bases separated the two germline ends. This CDR3 region has 14 residues. Germline V gene lookup returns CDR1 SGHNT and CDR2 YENEEA. The CDR3 spells CASSAGTSPRTQYF. The CDR3, as DNA: TGTGCCAGCAGCGCCGGGACATCGCCCAGGACCCAGTACTTC.

The chain links TRBV4-1 to TRBJ1-1; D gene ambiguous. The CDR3 spans 14 residues. Deletions cut 1 base from V and 3 bases from J, with 9 bases between. CDR1 and CDR2 (germline): MGHRA, YSYEKL. CDR3 in amino acids: CASSQAARDTEAFF. CDR3 in DNA: TGCGCCAGCAGCCAAGCCGCTCGGGACACTGAAGCTTTCTTT.

The chain recombines TRBV10-3 with TRBJ2-1; 7 nucleotides agree with TRBD2. V was clipped by 8 bases and J by 3 bases; unmatched bases: 7. CDR3 length: 14 amino acids. Germline values: CDR1 ENHRY, CDR2 SYGVKD. The CDR3 here is CAIRAGLFYNEQFF. CDR3 DNA: TGTGCCATCCGAGCGGGACTCTTCTACAATGAGCAGTTCTTC.

The rearrangement links TRBV7-9 to TRBJ2-7, with 7 nucleotides matching TRBD1. Germline CDR1 and CDR2: SEHNR and FQNEAQ (reference sequence). V was clipped by 6 bases and J by 6 bases; unmatched bases: 11. CDR3 size: 14 residues. The CDR3 spells CASRLGTVVSEQYF. CDR3 bases: TGTGCCAGCAGACTAGGGACAGTCGTTAGCGAGCAGTACTTC.

The chain uses TRBV5-1 and TRBJ1-2; 8 bases agree with TRBD1. The CDR3 contains 13 residues. J lost 6 bases, V lost 2 bases, and 3 bases had no gene match. Per germline, CDR1 SGHRS and CDR2 YFSETQ. CDR3: CASSFGQGDGYTF. The CDR3 DNA sequence: TGCGCCAGCAGCTTTGGACAGGGCGATGGCTACACCTTC.

The chain couples TRBV2 to TRBJ2-5; D possibly corresponds to TRBD2 (7 bases). V was clipped by 3 bases and J by 2 bases, with 16 bases between them. This CDR3 comprises 16 residues. Germline loops: CDR1 SNHLY, CDR2 FYNNEI. CDR3 residues: CASSDGGGGRQETQYF. CDR3 bases: TGTGCCAGCAGTGACGGGGGCGGGGGCAGACAAGAGACCCAGTACTTC. The entire variable domain, with the rest obtained from reference TRBV2 and TRBJ2-5, is as follows: EPEVTQTPSHQVTQMGQEVILRCVPISNHLYFYWYRQILGQKVEFLVSFYNNEISEKSEIFDDQFSVERPDGSNFTLKIRSTKLEDSAMYFCASSDGGGGRQETQYFGPGTRLLVL.

This clone was recorded a few times. The J gene is TRBJ2-1, the V gene TRBV28; possible D gene TRBD2, 5 bases. Looked up from germline, CDR1 is MDHEN and CDR2 is SYDVKM. Trimming shortened V by 11 bases and J by 5 bases, and 19 bases separated the two germline ends. The CDR3 loop spans 14 amino acids. The CDR3 here is CAPPDGKPNNEQFF. As DNA, the CDR3 is TGTGCCCCCCCCGACGGGAAGCCCAACAATGAGCAGTTCTTC.

The V gene is TRBV5-4, the J gene TRBJ2-1, with TRBD2 identical over 10 bases. Germline lookup yields CDR1 SGHNT and CDR2 YYREEE (reference sequence). The CDR3 sequence is 15 residues long. V was clipped by 2 bases and J by 8 bases; unmatched bases: 7. CDR3 DNA sequence: TGTGCCAGCAGCTTCCCTAGCGGGAGCTGGGATGAGCAGTTCTTC. Translating it yields CASSFPSGSWDEQFF.

This clone was seen a single time. The V gene is TRBV6-1, the J gene TRBJ2-7, with 12 bases aligning to TRBD2. The CDR3 totals 13 residues. V shed 8 bases and J 7 bases; nucleotides not matched to a gene: 6. Germline CDR1 MNHNS, CDR2 SASEGT. The chain's CDR3 is CASGLAGGWEQYF. The CDR3 DNA is TGTGCCAGCGGGCTAGCGGGAGGGTGGGAGCAGTACTTC.

The chain couples TRBV2 to TRBJ1-1; D not resolved. CDR1 SNHLY and CDR2 FYNNEI come from the germline V gene. V lost 3 bases and J 9 bases, leaving 11 bases between the germline ends. This CDR3 is 12 amino acids long. The DNA of the CDR3 is TGTGCCAGCAGTGATATCGGGAGGAAAGCTTTCTTT. This gives the protein CASSDIGRKAFF. Drawing the rest from reference TRBV2 and TRBJ1-1, the complete variable domain is EPEVTQTPSHQVTQMGQEVILRCVPISNHLYFYWYRQILGQKVEFLVSFYNNEISEKSEIFDDQFSVERPDGSNFTLKIRSTKLEDSAMYFCASSDIGRKAFFGQGTRLTVV.

This rearrangement joins TRBV18 to TRBJ1-1, with 9 bases aligning to TRBD1. Germline CDR1 and CDR2: KGHSH and LQKENI. This CDR3 has 16 amino acids. J was trimmed by 1 base and V by 4 bases; bases with no gene match: 7. CDR3 region: CASSLSGTGTNTEAFF. In DNA, the CDR3 is TGTGCCAGCTCACTATCCGGGACAGGGACGAACACTGAAGCTTTCTTT. Together with reference TRBV18 and TRBJ1-1, the CDR3 gives the full variable domain: NAGVMQNPRHLVRRRGQEARLRCSPMKGHSHVYWYRQLPEEGLKFMVYLQKENIIDESGMPKERFSAEFPKEGPSILRIQQVVRGDSAAYFCASSLSGTGTNTEAFFGQGTRLTVV.

J is TRBJ1-6 and V is TRBV5-8; D unresolved. Between the trimmed V and J ends, which lost 2 bases and 5 bases, there was a span of 8 bases. This CDR3 has 14 amino acids. CDR1 is SGHTS, CDR2 YDEGEE, per germline. In DNA form, the CDR3 reads TGTGCCAGCAGCTTTCGGGGAGATAATTCACCCCTCCACTTT. The encoded protein is CASSFRGDNSPLHF.

The chain is built from TRBV19 and TRBJ1-5; 9 nucleotides line up with TRBD1. Germline CDR1 and CDR2: LNHDA and SQIVND (reference sequence). This CDR3 region has 19 residues. J lost 1 base, V lost 6 bases, and 16 bases had no gene match. The CDR3: CASRGGQGRKKGSNQPQHF. CDR3 sequence (DNA): TGTGCCAGTAGGGGGGGACAGGGTAGAAAGAAAGGGAGCAATCAGCCCCAGCATTTT.